This is a list of T cell receptor beta chains from one sample in a study of T cell responses to AZD1222 COVID-19 vaccine. Here immunoSEQ multiplex PCR was the method, and the copy in TCRdb shows in-frame clones only, minus some. This sample has 85,000 to 110,000 clones, with around 91% found just once. Sequenced material: peripheral blood, taken on day 0 of AZD1222 vaccination. The origin of the receptors is an adult in good health. Both conserved end residues are part of each CDR3. The D gene is left open where the match is weak. Where a row states a size, it is once, few, many or the class of an expanded clone; other rows omit it.

size	V	J	D	CDR3	DNA
.	TRBV5-5	TRBJ1-2	.	CASSLDLIGRNYGYTF	TGTGCCAGCAGCTTGGACCTAATTGGCCGGAACTATGGCTACACCTTC
.	TRBV28	TRBJ2-2	.	CASALRGANTGELFF	TGTGCCAGCGCCCTTCGAGGTGCGAACACCGGGGAGCTGTTTTTT
.	TRBV11-2	TRBJ2-1	.	CASSLALGGWNEQFF	TGTGCCAGCAGCTTAGCCCTTGGCGGGTGGAATGAGCAGTTCTTC
.	TRBV13	TRBJ2-1	.	CASSPGPAGSYNEQFF	TGTGCCAGCAGTCCCGGCCCAGCGGGCTCCTACAATGAGCAGTTCTTC
.	TRBV5-5	TRBJ1-4	.	CASSLGRIRYATNEKLFF	TGTGCCAGCAGCTTGGGACGTATTAGATATGCAACTAATGAAAAACTGTTTTTT
.	TRBV5-4	TRBJ2-5	.	CASSPGTQETQYF	TGTGCCAGCAGCCCCGGGACCCAAGAGACCCAGTACTTC
.	TRBV14	TRBJ2-7	TRBD1	CASSQGWGQGSSYEQYF	TGTGCCAGCAGCCAAGGTTGGGGACAGGGGAGCTCCTACGAGCAGTACTTC
once	TRBV7-6	TRBJ2-2	TRBD1	CASSQSGGAAGELFF	TGTGCCAGCAGCCAATCAGGGGGCGCGGCCGGGGAGCTGTTTTTT
.	TRBV24-1	TRBJ2-3	.	CAVAFTDTQYF	TGTGCCGTCGCGTTCACAGATACGCAGTATTTT
.	TRBV18	TRBJ1-1	.	CASSRVEGTEAFF	TGTGCCAGCTCACGAGTTGAGGGGACTGAAGCTTTCTTT
once	TRBV2	TRBJ2-1	TRBD2	CASTQLAGGYNEQFF	TGTGCCAGCACCCAACTAGCGGGAGGCTACAATGAGCAGTTCTTC
.	TRBV19	TRBJ1-2	.	CASKGSGRSGYTF	TGTGCCAGTAAAGGGTCAGGGCGGTCCGGCTACACCTTC
.	TRBV3-1/TRBV3-2	TRBJ2-1	.	CASSQVGYQFF	TGTGCCAGCAGCCAAGTGGGGTATCAGTTCTTC
.	TRBV7-8	TRBJ1-5	.	CASSLGGADGYQPQHF	TGTGCCAGCAGCTTAGGAGGGGCGGACGGATATCAGCCCCAGCATTTT
.	TRBV5-1	TRBJ1-4	.	CASSSGGINEKLFF	TGCGCCAGCAGCTCCGGGGGAATTAATGAAAAACTGTTTTTT
.	TRBV18	TRBJ2-7	TRBD2	CASSQSSGTVSYEQYF	TGTGCCAGCTCGCAATCTAGCGGGACCGTCTCCTACGAGCAGTACTTC